Presented here are 12 T cell receptor beta chains from one specimen sequenced in a study of molecular identifiers for immune sequencing clone quantification. TCRdb fed the PCR reads into MiXCR, producing one record per CDR3 protein. The table shows fewer than 25,000 distinct CDR3 sequences, with approximately 17% occurring only once. Source material: naive CD8+ T cells from blood, with Jurkat cell RNA spiked in. The subset here: FACS-sorted CD8+CD4-CCR7+CD45RA+ naive T cells. Source of these receptors: a human donor in good health. Some libraries in this study had Jurkat cell RNA spiked in.

The J gene is TRBJ1-4, the V gene TRBV7-9; 7 bases match TRBD1. This CDR3 region has 17 residues. J gave up 4 bases and V 2 bases, and 10 bases lay outside the gene matches. Germline values: CDR1 SEHNR, CDR2 FQNEAQ (reference sequence). CDR3 in amino acids: CASSLRDSGIHNEKLFF. The CDR3 DNA is TGTGCCAGCAGCTTACGGGACAGCGGGATCCATAATGAAAAACTGTTTTTT.

There are many counts of this clonotype. CDR3 in amino acids: CASSFGRGDEAFF. The CDR3 DNA follows: TGTGCCAGCAGTTTCGGCAGGGGCGATGAAGCTTTCTTT. V gene TRBV27 combines with J gene TRBJ1-1; possible D gene TRBD1, 6 bases. V was trimmed by 3 bases and J by 7 bases, leaving 12 bases between them. CDR3 length equals 13 residues. Germline V gives CDR1 MNHEY, CDR2 SMNVEV (reference sequence).

This clonotype appeared many times. J is TRBJ2-7 and V is TRBV27, with D possibly matching TRBD1 (7 bases). CDR1 and CDR2 (germline): MNHEY, SMNVEV (reference sequence). There are 14 residues in the CDR3. The V end was cut by 3 bases, the J end by 4 bases, with 13 bases between. CDR3 loop: CASSLTGSGYEQYF. The CDR3 coding sequence is TGTGCCAGCAGTTTGACAGGGAGCGGGTACGAGCAGTACTTC.

With respect to this clonotype: The final CDR3 position lacks the conserved phenylalanine or tryptophan, pointing to a likely read error. This chain joins TRBV27 and TRBJ1-1; no definite D call. Per the germline V gene, CDR1 is MNHEY and CDR2 is SMNVEV (reference sequence). V lost 3 bases, J lost 8 bases, and 7 bases lay in between. The CDR3 is made up of 11 amino acids. CDR3 region: CASSLGTEAFL. DNA for the CDR3: TGTGCCAGCAGTTTGGGAACAGAAGCTTTCCTT.

Remarks on this clonotype: A much larger clone differs from this one at a single base, so this may be a read error. The chain couples TRBV7-6 to TRBJ2-1, with a possible D match to TRBD2 (6 bases). This CDR3 comprises 12 residues. Germline CDR1 is SGHVS and CDR2 is FNYEAQ. The CDR3 region is CAGSPGDNEQFF. CDR3 nucleotide sequence: TGTGCCGGCAGCCCGGGGGACAATGAGCAGTTCTTC.

A single count supports this clonotype. Just one base apart from a much larger clone, this may be a read error. The V call is TRBV7-9, the J call TRBJ2-3; D is possibly TRBD1 or TRBD2 (5 bases each). The CDR3 consists of 19 residues. The germline gives CDR1 SEHNR, CDR2 FQNEAQ (reference sequence). Trimming removed 8 bases at V and 0 bases at J, with 27 bases between. This chain's CDR3 is CASGHPPFGDGASTDTQYF. The DNA for the CDR3 is TGTGCCAGCGGCCATCCCCCTTTCGGGGACGGTGCTAGCACAGATACGCAGTATTTT. Based on the CDR3 plus reference TRBV7-9 and TRBJ2-3, the full variable domain is DTGVSQNPRHKITKRGQNVTFRCDPISEHNRLYWYRQTLGQGPEFLTYFQNEAQLEKSRLLSDRFSAERPKGSFSTLEIQRTEQGDSAMYLCASGHPPFGDGASTDTQYFGPGTRLTVL.

This clonotype showed up many times. The gene calls are TRBV7-2 and TRBJ2-7, with D tentatively TRBD1 or TRBD2 (5 bases each). Deletions cut 0 bases from V and 6 bases from J, with 12 bases between. CDR3 length equals 14 residues. Germline V CDR1 and CDR2: SGHTA, FQGNSA. The CDR3 is CASSLASGTSEQYF. Here the CDR3 DNA reads TGTGCCAGCAGCTTAGCATCCGGGACCAGCGAGCAGTACTTC.

This clonotype was seen ten or more times. The chain couples TRBV20-1 to TRBJ2-7, with 7 bases fitting TRBD1. This CDR3 has 16 residues. V gave up 5 bases and J gave up 0 bases; unmatched junction bases: 13. Germline V gives CDR1 DFQATT, CDR2 SNEGSKA (reference sequence). CDR3 amino acids: CSADNPTGWGSYEQYF. DNA for the CDR3: TGCAGTGCTGATAATCCGACAGGGTGGGGCTCCTACGAGCAGTACTTC.

The V gene is TRBV2, the J gene TRBJ1-5; weak D call: TRBD1 (6 bases). Trimming removed 1 base from V and 5 bases from J, with 12 bases in between. CDR1 SNHLY and CDR2 FYNNEI come from the germline V gene. The CDR3 has 15 residues. CDR3: CASSEGTGSHQPQHF. The DNA of the CDR3 is TGTGCCAGCAGTGAAGGTACAGGGAGCCATCAGCCCCAGCATTTT.

This sequence joins TRBV25-1 and TRBJ2-5; 10 bases align to TRBD2. CDR3 size: 15 residues. Germline V lookup: CDR1 MGHDK, CDR2 SYGVNS. Trimming removed 3 bases from V and 4 bases from J; junction bases left unmatched: 5. CDR3 sequence (DNA): TGTGCCAGCAGTGACTGGGCTAGCGGGGGAGAGACCCAGTACTTC. It specifies CASSDWASGGETQYF.

By share, this clonotype counts as medium-sized. The J gene is TRBJ2-4, the V gene TRBV28; TRBD1 agrees at 8 bases. With V trimmed by 6 bases and J by 1 base, 2 bases remained unmatched. Germline V gene data show CDR1 as MDHEN and CDR2 as SYDVKM. This CDR3 is 14 amino acids long. CDR3 sequence reads: CASRQGVAKNIQYF. CDR3 bases: TGTGCCAGCAGACAGGGGGTTGCCAAAAACATTCAGTACTTC.

Comment on this clonotype: A much larger clone sits a single nucleotide away, making a read error possible. The chain joins TRBV6-2 or TRBV6-3 to TRBJ2-1; TRBD1 or TRBD2 may be the D gene (5 bases each). The CDR3 contains 15 residues. Trimming took off 6 bases at V and 0 bases at J, with 12 bases between the two ends. Germline loops: CDR1 MNHEY, CDR2 SVGEGT. The DNA for the CDR3 is TGTGCCAGCAGAACTGGGGGTAGCTCCTACAATGAGCAGTTCTTC. This translates into CASRTGGSSYNEQFF.